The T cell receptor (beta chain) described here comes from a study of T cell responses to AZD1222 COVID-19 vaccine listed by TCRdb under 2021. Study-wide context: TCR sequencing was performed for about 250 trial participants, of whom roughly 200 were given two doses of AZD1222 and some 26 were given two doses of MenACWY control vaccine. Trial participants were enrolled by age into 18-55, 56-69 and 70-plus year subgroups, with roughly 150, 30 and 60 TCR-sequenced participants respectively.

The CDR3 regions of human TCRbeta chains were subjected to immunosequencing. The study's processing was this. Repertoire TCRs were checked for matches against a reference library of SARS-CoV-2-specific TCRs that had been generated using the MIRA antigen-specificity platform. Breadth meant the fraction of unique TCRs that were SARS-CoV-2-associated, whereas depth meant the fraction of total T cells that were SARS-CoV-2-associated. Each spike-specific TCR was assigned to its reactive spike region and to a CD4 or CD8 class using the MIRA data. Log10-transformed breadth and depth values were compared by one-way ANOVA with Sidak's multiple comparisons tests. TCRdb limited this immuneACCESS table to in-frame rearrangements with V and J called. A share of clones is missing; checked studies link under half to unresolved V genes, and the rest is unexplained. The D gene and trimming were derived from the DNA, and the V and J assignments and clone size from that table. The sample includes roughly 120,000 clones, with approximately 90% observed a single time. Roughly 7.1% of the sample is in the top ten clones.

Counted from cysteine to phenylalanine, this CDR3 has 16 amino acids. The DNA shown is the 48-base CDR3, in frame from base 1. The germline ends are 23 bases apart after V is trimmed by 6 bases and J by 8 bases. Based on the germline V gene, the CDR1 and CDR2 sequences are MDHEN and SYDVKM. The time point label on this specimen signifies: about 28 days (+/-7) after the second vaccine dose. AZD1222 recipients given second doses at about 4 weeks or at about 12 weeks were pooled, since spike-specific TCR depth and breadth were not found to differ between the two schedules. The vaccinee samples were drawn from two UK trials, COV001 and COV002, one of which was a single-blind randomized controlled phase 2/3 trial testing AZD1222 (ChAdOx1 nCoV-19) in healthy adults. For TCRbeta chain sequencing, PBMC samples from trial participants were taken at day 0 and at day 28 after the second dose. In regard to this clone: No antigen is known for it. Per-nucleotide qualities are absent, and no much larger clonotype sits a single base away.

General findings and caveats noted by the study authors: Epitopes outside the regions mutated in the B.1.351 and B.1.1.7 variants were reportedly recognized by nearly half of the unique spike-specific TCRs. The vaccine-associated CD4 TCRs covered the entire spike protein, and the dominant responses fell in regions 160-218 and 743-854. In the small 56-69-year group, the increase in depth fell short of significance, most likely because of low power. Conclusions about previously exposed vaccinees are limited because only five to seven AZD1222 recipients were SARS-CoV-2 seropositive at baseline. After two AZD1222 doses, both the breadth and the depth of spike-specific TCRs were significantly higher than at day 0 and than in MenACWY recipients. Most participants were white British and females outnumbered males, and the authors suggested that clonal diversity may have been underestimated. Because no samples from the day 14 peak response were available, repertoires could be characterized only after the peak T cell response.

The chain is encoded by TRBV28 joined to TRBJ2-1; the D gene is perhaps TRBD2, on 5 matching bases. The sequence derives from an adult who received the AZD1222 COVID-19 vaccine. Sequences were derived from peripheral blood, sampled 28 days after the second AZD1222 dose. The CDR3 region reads CASRLYSTGMQHEQFF. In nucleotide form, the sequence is TGTGCCAGCAGGCTTTACTCGACGGGAATGCAGCATGAGCAGTTCTTC.